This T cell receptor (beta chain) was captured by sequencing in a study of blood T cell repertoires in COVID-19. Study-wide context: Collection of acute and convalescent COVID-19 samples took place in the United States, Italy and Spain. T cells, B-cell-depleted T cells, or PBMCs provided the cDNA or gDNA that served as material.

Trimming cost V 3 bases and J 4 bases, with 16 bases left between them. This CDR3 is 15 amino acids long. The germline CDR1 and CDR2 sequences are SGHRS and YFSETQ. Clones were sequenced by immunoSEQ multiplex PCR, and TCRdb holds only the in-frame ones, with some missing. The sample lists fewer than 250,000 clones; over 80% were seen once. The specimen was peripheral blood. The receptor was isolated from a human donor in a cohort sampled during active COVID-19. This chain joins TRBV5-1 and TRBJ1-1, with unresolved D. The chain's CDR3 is CASSSRPDGSTEAFF. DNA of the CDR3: TGCGCCAGCAGCTCCCGACCGGACGGGAGCACTGAAGCTTTCTTT.